This is a list of T cell receptor beta chains from one sample in a study of blood T cell repertoires in COVID-19. Measured with immunoSEQ multiplex PCR; TCRdb has only the in-frame clones, and not every one. The sample has some 350,000 clones, 85% to 90% seen once. Source material: peripheral blood. These receptors came from a man younger than 30 with active or convalescent COVID-19. Both conserved end residues are part of each CDR3. Fields, in order: J gene, clone size, V gene, D gene, CDR3 DNA, CDR3 protein. D genes are given only for firm matches. A clone size is listed for some rows: how often the clone was seen (once, few, many), or a class if it is expanded.

>TRBJ2-7|once|TRBV7-9|TRBD1
TGTGCCAGCAGTTACGCCGGACAGGGGAACGAGCAGTACTTC
CASSYAGQGNEQYF
>TRBJ1-6|.|TRBV27|.
TGTGCCAGCAGTTGGGCGGGGAGCTCCTATAATTCACCCCTCCACTTT
CASSWAGSSYNSPLHF
>TRBJ1-1|.|TRBV18|TRBD1
TGTGCCAGCTCCCCTAGACAGGGGGAGGACACTGAAGCTTTCTTT
CASSPRQGEDTEAFF
>TRBJ2-2|.|TRBV7-3|.
TGTGCCAGCAGCTTAGTCCGGGTGGCCACCGGGGAGCTGTTTTTT
CASSLVRVATGELFF
>TRBJ1-1|.|TRBV4-3|.
TGCGCCAGCAGCCAGGCACAGGGATCGGAAGCTTTCTTT
CASSQAQGSEAFF
>TRBJ2-6|.|TRBV2|.
TGTGCCACCGAAGACTCTGGGGCCAACGTGCTGACTTTC
CATEDSGANVLTF
>TRBJ2-3|.|TRBV7-2|TRBD2
TGTGCCAGCAGCCCCGGGACTAGTCACTTTACGCAGTATTTT
CASSPGTSHFTQYF
>TRBJ1-1|.|TRBV19|.
TGTGCCACCCTATCCCGGACTTCAGGGGCCACTGAAGCTTTCTTT
CATLSRTSGATEAFF
>TRBJ1-3|.|TRBV5-4|.
TGTGCCAGCAGCTCGGGCGACAGAAACCTAATCTCTGGAAACACCATATATTTT
CASSSGDRNLISGNTIYF
>TRBJ2-1|.|TRBV27|.
TGTGCCAGCAGTTTAGAGGGGGGGACTGAGAATGAGCAGTTCTTC
CASSLEGGTENEQFF
>TRBJ1-2|.|TRBV6-2/TRBV6-3|TRBD1
TGTGCCAGCAGTTTCAACCACAGGGGGCGGAACTCCTATGGCTACACCTTC
CASSFNHRGRNSYGYTF
>TRBJ2-3|.|TRBV5-4|TRBD2
TGTGCCAGCAGCTCGAGCGGGGCTAGCACAGATACGCAGTATTTT
CASSSSGASTDTQYF
>TRBJ2-7|.|TRBV18|.
TGTGCCAGCTCACTCCGGGACAATACCTACGAGCAGTACTTC
CASSLRDNTYEQYF
>TRBJ1-5|.|TRBV4-1|.
TGCGCCAGCAGCCAAGATCCTAACGTTATCCTCCAGCCCCAGCATTTT
CASSQDPNVILQPQHF
>TRBJ1-4|.|TRBV7-9|.
TGTGCCAGCAGCCTAAGACCCAGGAATGAAAAACTGTTTTTT
CASSLRPRNEKLFF
>TRBJ2-7|once|TRBV5-1|TRBD1
TGCGCCAGCAGCAGCGGGACAGGGGGCAGCGAGCAGTACTTC
CASSSGTGGSEQYF
>TRBJ1-5|.|TRBV28|.
TGTGCCAGCAGTCCTCTAGGCAGGGAAGGCAGTCAGCCCCAGCATTTT
CASSPLGREGSQPQHF
>TRBJ2-7|few|TRBV18|TRBD1
TGTGCCAGCTCACCGACCGGACAGGCGACTTACGAGCAGTACTTC
CASSPTGQATYEQYF
>TRBJ1-1|.|TRBV6-5|.
TGTGCCAGCAGTCGTCAACAGGGAACTGAAGCTTTCTTT
CASSRQQGTEAFF
>TRBJ1-5|.|TRBV2|TRBD1
TGTGCCAGCAGAGAGGACAGGGGGCGATATCAGCCCCAGCATTTT
CASREDRGRYQPQHF
>TRBJ2-7|.|TRBV30|.
TGTGCCTGGAGTGTATGGGGGGGCCCAAACTACGAGCAGTACTTC
CAWSVWGGPNYEQYF
>TRBJ1-3|.|TRBV18|.
TGTGCCAGCTCACCCCGGTTGGAGGGTCGAGGAAACACCATATATTTT
CASSPRLEGRGNTIYF
>TRBJ2-3|.|TRBV19|.
TGTGCCAGTAGTATACAGGGGAAGAAAGAGTATTTT
CASSIQGKKEYF
>TRBJ2-7|.|TRBV7-3|.
TGTGCCAGCAGCCGGGAGCCCTCGCGCGAGCAGTACTTC
CASSREPSREQYF
>TRBJ1-2|.|TRBV2|.
TGTGCCAGCAGCGAAGTGTCTGACTATGGCTACACCTTC
CASSEVSDYGYTF
>TRBJ1-1|.|TRBV28|.
TGTGCCAGCAGTTTATCGGTTGAAGCTTTCTTT
CASSLSVEAFF
>TRBJ2-7|.|TRBV7-2|TRBD2
TGTGCCAGCAGCGTCCCCCTAGCGGGAGTTTACGAGCAGTACTTC
CASSVPLAGVYEQYF
>TRBJ2-7|.|TRBV11-1|TRBD1
TGTGCCAGCAGCTTTGGACAGGGGCCTTTCTCCTACGAGCAGTACTTC
CASSFGQGPFSYEQYF
>TRBJ2-7|once|TRBV6-5|.
TGTGCCAGCAGTTATGGGGCCCGCGAGCAGTACTTC
CASSYGAREQYF
>TRBJ1-5|.|TRBV3-1/TRBV3-2|.
TGTGCCAGCAGCCAAGATCTGGCTAGCAATCAGCCCCAGCATTTT
CASSQDLASNQPQHF
>TRBJ1-3|.|TRBV28|.
TGTGCCAGCTCCAGGCCGGTTCTCTCTGGAAACACCATATATTTT
CASSRPVLSGNTIYF
>TRBJ2-7|.|TRBV10-3|TRBD2
TGTGCCTCTGGGACTAGCGGCTACGAGCAGTACTTC
CASGTSGYEQYF
>TRBJ1-5|.|TRBV28|.
TGTGCCAGCATACAACGCAATCAGCCCCAGCATTTT
CASIQRNQPQHF
>TRBJ1-1|.|TRBV29-1|.
TGCAGCGTTCACAGGCCCCTGAACACTGAAGCTTTCTTT
CSVHRPLNTEAFF
>TRBJ1-5|.|TRBV12-3/TRBV12-4|.
TGTGCCAGCCGGAGTAGCAATCAGCCCCAGCATTTT
CASRSSNQPQHF
>TRBJ2-7|.|TRBV14|.
TGTGCCAGCAGCTACGTGGGCCACGAGCAGTACTTC
CASSYVGHEQYF
>TRBJ2-5|.|TRBV2|TRBD1
TGTGCCAGAGCCGGGACAGGGAAAGAGACCCAGTACTTC
CARAGTGKETQYF
>TRBJ2-1|.|TRBV6-5|TRBD1
TGTGCCAGCAGCGACAGGGGTCCCTACAATGAGCAGTTCTTC
CASSDRGPYNEQFF
>TRBJ2-5|.|TRBV6-2/TRBV6-3|TRBD1
TGTGCCAGCAGCAAGGGGGAAACAGGGGAGGAGACCCAGTACTTC
CASSKGETGEETQYF
>TRBJ2-7|.|TRBV27|TRBD1
TGTGCCAGCACCCCGGGACAGGGATCCTACGAGCAGTACTTC
CASTPGQGSYEQYF
>TRBJ2-1|.|TRBV6-5|.
TGTGCCAGCAGCTATAGCAGAAGCTCCTACAATGAGCAGTTCTTC
CASSYSRSSYNEQFF
>TRBJ1-3|.|TRBV6-5|.
TGTGCCAGCAGTTACTCCAGAATTCCTGGAGACACCATATATTTT
CASSYSRIPGDTIYF
>TRBJ1-4|.|TRBV28|.
TGTGCCAGCACCATTCGGGGTGGGACTAATGAAAAACTGTTTTTT
CASTIRGGTNEKLFF
>TRBJ2-3|.|TRBV19|.
TGTGCCAGTAGTATCACCGGGAGTCCCACAGATACGCAGTATTTT
CASSITGSPTDTQYF
>TRBJ1-2|.|TRBV6-5|.
TGTGCCAGCAGGCTCCGATCTCAGGGGCCCTATGGCTACACCTTC
CASRLRSQGPYGYTF